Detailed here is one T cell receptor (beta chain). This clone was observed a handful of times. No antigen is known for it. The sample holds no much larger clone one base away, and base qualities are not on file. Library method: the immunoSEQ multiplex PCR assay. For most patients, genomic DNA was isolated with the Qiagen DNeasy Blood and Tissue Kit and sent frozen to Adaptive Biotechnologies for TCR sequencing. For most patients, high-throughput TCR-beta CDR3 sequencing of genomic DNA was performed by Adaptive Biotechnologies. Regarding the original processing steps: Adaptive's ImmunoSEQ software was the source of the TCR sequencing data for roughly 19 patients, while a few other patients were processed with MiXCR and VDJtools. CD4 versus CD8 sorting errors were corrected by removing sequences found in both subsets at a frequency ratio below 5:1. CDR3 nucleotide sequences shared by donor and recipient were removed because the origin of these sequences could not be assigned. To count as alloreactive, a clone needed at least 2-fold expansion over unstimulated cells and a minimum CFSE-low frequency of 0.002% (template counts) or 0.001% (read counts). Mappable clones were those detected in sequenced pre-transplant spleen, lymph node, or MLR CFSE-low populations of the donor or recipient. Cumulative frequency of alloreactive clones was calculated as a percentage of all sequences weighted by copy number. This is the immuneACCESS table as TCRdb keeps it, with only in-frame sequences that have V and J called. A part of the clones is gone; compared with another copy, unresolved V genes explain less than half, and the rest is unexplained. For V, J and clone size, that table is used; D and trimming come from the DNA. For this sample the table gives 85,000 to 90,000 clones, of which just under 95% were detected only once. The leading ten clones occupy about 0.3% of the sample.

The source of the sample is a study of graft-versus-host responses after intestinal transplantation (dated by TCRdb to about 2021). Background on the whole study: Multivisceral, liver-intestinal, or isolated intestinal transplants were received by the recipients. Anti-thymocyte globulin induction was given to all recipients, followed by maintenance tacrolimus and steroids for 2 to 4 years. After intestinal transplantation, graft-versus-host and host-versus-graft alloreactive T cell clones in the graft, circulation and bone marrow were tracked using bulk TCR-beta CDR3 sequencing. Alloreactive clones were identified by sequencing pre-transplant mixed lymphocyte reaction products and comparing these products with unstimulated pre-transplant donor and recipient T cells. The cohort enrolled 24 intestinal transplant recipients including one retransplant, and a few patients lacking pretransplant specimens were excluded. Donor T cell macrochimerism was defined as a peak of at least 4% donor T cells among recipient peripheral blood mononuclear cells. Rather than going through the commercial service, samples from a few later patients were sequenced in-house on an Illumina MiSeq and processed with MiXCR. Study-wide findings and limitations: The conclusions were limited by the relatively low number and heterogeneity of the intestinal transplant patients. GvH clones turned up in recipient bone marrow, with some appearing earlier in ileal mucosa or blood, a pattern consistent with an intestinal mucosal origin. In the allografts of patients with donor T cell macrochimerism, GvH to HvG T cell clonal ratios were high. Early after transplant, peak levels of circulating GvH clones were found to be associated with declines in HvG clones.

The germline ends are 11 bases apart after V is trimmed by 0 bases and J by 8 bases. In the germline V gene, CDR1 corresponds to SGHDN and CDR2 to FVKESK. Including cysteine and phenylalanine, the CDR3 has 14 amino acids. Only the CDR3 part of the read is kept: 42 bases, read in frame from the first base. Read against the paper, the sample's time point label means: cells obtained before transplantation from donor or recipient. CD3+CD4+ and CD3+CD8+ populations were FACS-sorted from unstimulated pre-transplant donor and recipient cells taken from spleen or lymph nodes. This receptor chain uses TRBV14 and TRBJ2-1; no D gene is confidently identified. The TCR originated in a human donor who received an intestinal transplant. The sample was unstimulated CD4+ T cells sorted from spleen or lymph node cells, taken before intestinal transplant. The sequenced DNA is TGTGCCAGCAGCCAAGATGCAGGACGGGATGAGCAGTTCTTC. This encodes CASSQDAGRDEQFF.